This T cell receptor beta chain was identified in a study of OX40 agonist ivuxolimab in advanced cancers. Sequenced by immunoSEQ multiplex PCR; TCRdb stores in-frame clones only, minus some. Of 40,000 or so clones listed, more than 75% are singletons. The source is an adult with an advanced solid tumor such as melanoma, head and neck, liver or kidney cancer. The material sequenced was CD4+ or CD8+ T cells sorted from blood, taken in a trial of the OX40 agonist ivuxolimab.

The CDR3 sequence: CASSVTPLDFYEQYF. The DNA for the CDR3 is TGTGCCAGCAGCGTGACACCCTTAGACTTCTACGAGCAGTACTTC. The rearrangement links TRBV5-5 to TRBJ2-7, with D unresolved. From germline, CDR1 is SGHKS and CDR2 YYEKEE (reference sequence). Trimming shortened V by 4 bases and J by 3 bases, and 17 bases separated the two germline ends. The CDR3 spans 15 residues.